This T cell receptor (beta chain) is drawn from a study of blood T cells in healthy people across ages. This clonotype is a singleton in its sample. V lost 9 bases and J lost 1, with 8 bases in between. Germline CDR1 and CDR2: KGHDR and SFDVKD. The CDR3 consists of 12 residues. Through a sample-barcoded 5' primer and a J-beta primer mix, a second PCR was run for 7 to 11 cycles. Template switching added a 12-random-nucleotide identifier to every cDNA molecule. Each CDR3 protein gets one entry after TCRdb re-called the 5' RACE reads with MiXCR. The table records roughly 680,000 distinct CDR3 sequences, 52% of them present only once. Every sample yielded at least 7 million isolated PBMCs.

Sequencing was done on a sample of blood. This rearrangement joins TRBV24-1 to TRBJ2-5, with D perhaps TRBD1 (6 bases). The TCR comes from a woman aged 80 or older in good health. CDR3 coding DNA: TGTGCCACCGGGACAACCCAAGAGACCCAGTACTTC. Residues: CATGTTQETQYF.